Listed below are T cell receptor beta chains from one sample, sequenced in a study of cytomegalovirus exposure and HLA in healthy donors. Clones were sequenced by immunoSEQ multiplex PCR, and TCRdb holds only the in-frame ones, with some missing. The data contain 90,000 to 110,000 clones, around 74% of them singletons. The sequencing sample was made of PBMCs. These receptors originate from a man between 40 and 49 years old in good health and CMV-seronegative. Both conserved end residues are part of each CDR3. The D gene is left open where the match is weak. Expanded clones get a size class; other rows say once, few or many, or leave the size out.

CDR3 DNA: TGTGCCAGCAGTTATAGAGGGAACACTGAAGCTTTCTTT
CDR3 protein: CASSYRGNTEAFF
clone size: few
V gene: TRBV6-5
J gene: TRBJ1-1
D gene: NA

CDR3 DNA: TGTGCCAGCAGACGACCGGGGAGGGGGGACCACGAGCAGTACTTC
CDR3 protein: CASRRPGRGDHEQYF
clone size: NA
V gene: TRBV11-2
J gene: TRBJ2-7
D gene: NA

CDR3 DNA: TGTGCCAGCCGTGACCCACAGGGTAACACAGATACGCAGTATTTT
CDR3 protein: CASRDPQGNTDTQYF
clone size: NA
V gene: TRBV18
J gene: TRBJ2-3
D gene: NA

CDR3 DNA: TGTGCCAGCAGTGAGGGACAGGGGATCTACGAGCAGTACTTC
CDR3 protein: CASSEGQGIYEQYF
clone size: NA
V gene: TRBV25-1
J gene: TRBJ2-7
D gene: TRBD1

CDR3 DNA: TGTGCCAGCAGCTTCTCCGGGACAGCCTTCATGAACACTGAAGCTTTCTTT
CDR3 protein: CASSFSGTAFMNTEAFF
clone size: NA
V gene: TRBV11-3
J gene: TRBJ1-1
D gene: TRBD1

CDR3 DNA: TGTGCCAGCAGCTTAGGGTTTAGCGGGGGGTTCGAGCAGTACTTC
CDR3 protein: CASSLGFSGGFEQYF
clone size: NA
V gene: TRBV7-2
J gene: TRBJ2-7
D gene: TRBD2

CDR3 DNA: TGTGCCAGCAGTTTATCCCCTGGGTTGGGGGGGATCGCAGATACGCAGTATTTT
CDR3 protein: CASSLSPGLGGIADTQYF
clone size: few
V gene: TRBV28
J gene: TRBJ2-3
D gene: TRBD2

CDR3 DNA: TGTGCCAGCAGCCTGGTCCCGGTTTATGGCTACACCTTC
CDR3 protein: CASSLVPVYGYTF
clone size: NA
V gene: TRBV6-6
J gene: TRBJ1-2
D gene: NA

CDR3 DNA: TGTGCCAGCAGCGAGGGCGGTCCGTCCGGCTACACCTTC
CDR3 protein: CASSEGGPSGYTF
clone size: NA
V gene: TRBV6-5
J gene: TRBJ1-2
D gene: NA

CDR3 DNA: TGTGCCAGCAGTTTATTAGCCTACAATGAGCAGTTCTTC
CDR3 protein: CASSLLAYNEQFF
clone size: NA
V gene: TRBV27
J gene: TRBJ2-1
D gene: NA

CDR3 DNA: TGTGCCAGCAGCCACGGACTCTCCTACGAGCAGTACTTC
CDR3 protein: CASSHGLSYEQYF
clone size: NA
V gene: TRBV7-9
J gene: TRBJ2-7
D gene: NA

CDR3 DNA: TGCGCCAGCAGCCAAGCCTCAGGGTTCGGGAATTCACCCCTCCACTTT
CDR3 protein: CASSQASGFGNSPLHF
clone size: NA
V gene: TRBV4-3
J gene: TRBJ1-6
D gene: NA

CDR3 DNA: TGTGCCAGCAGTCCGGGCCAGGGTGGCTACGAGCAGTACTTC
CDR3 protein: CASSPGQGGYEQYF
clone size: few
V gene: TRBV6-5
J gene: TRBJ2-7
D gene: NA

CDR3 DNA: TGCGCCAGCAGCCGAGCGGGACAGGGATACAATGAGCAGTTCTTC
CDR3 protein: CASSRAGQGYNEQFF
clone size: NA
V gene: TRBV5-1
J gene: TRBJ2-1
D gene: TRBD1

CDR3 DNA: TGTGCCAGCAGTAAGGACAGGGGTGTTGAGGGCTACACCTTC
CDR3 protein: CASSKDRGVEGYTF
clone size: NA
V gene: TRBV2
J gene: TRBJ1-2
D gene: TRBD1

CDR3 DNA: TGTGCCAGTAGTATAGTCGGGGAACCCAATGAGCAGTTCTTC
CDR3 protein: CASSIVGEPNEQFF
clone size: few
V gene: TRBV19
J gene: TRBJ2-1
D gene: NA

CDR3 DNA: TGTGCCAGTCTGTCCGGGACAGCCTACGAGCAGTACTTC
CDR3 protein: CASLSGTAYEQYF
clone size: NA
V gene: TRBV6-5
J gene: TRBJ2-7
D gene: TRBD1

CDR3 DNA: TGCGCCAGCAGCCAAGCCTCACTCCAGGGATCGTACGAGCAGTACTTC
CDR3 protein: CASSQASLQGSYEQYF
clone size: NA
V gene: TRBV4-1
J gene: TRBJ2-7
D gene: NA

CDR3 DNA: TGTGCCAGCAACCCTACTAGCGGGCAAGAGACCCAGTACTTC
CDR3 protein: CASNPTSGQETQYF
clone size: once
V gene: TRBV5-8
J gene: TRBJ2-5
D gene: TRBD2

CDR3 DNA: TGTGCCAGTAGTTTCTACGGGACAGGGTTTGAGCAGTACTTC
CDR3 protein: CASSFYGTGFEQYF
clone size: NA
V gene: TRBV19
J gene: TRBJ2-7
D gene: TRBD1

CDR3 DNA: TGTGCCAGCAGCTTATTTAACGAGGGACAGGCGAGTGGCTACACCTTC
CDR3 protein: CASSLFNEGQASGYTF
clone size: few
V gene: TRBV7-6
J gene: TRBJ1-2
D gene: TRBD1

CDR3 DNA: TGTGCCAGCAGCCCCCCGAGCTCTGGAAACACCATATATTTT
CDR3 protein: CASSPPSSGNTIYF
clone size: NA
V gene: TRBV13
J gene: TRBJ1-3
D gene: NA

CDR3 DNA: TGTGCCACCAGCAGAGGAGGTAACAGGGGTAATCAGCCCCAGCATTTT
CDR3 protein: CATSRGGNRGNQPQHF
clone size: few
V gene: TRBV15
J gene: TRBJ1-5
D gene: TRBD1

CDR3 DNA: TGTGCCAGCAGCTTAGATTATCCCGGGGAGCTGTTTTTT
CDR3 protein: CASSLDYPGELFF
clone size: NA
V gene: TRBV7-2
J gene: TRBJ2-2
D gene: NA

CDR3 DNA: TGCGCCAGCAGCTTGCGGTCTAATGAAAAACTGTTTTTT
CDR3 protein: CASSLRSNEKLFF
clone size: NA
V gene: TRBV5-1
J gene: TRBJ1-4
D gene: NA

CDR3 DNA: TGTGCCAGCAGCTCTGTTTTTTGGGGGCGCGCCTCTGGGGCCAACGTCCTGACTTTC
CDR3 protein: CASSSVFWGRASGANVLTF
clone size: NA
V gene: TRBV5-6
J gene: TRBJ2-6
D gene: NA